This TCR beta chain was identified during a study of blood T cell repertoires in COVID-19. Study details: Samples taken during acute and convalescent COVID-19 were collected in the United States, Italy and Spain. T cells, B-cell-depleted T cells, or PBMCs provided the cDNA or gDNA that served as material.

How the authors handled the data: Scientists estimated how many nucleated cells there were by amplifying reference gene primers. Repertoires were generated with immunoSEQ multiplex PCR, while TCRdb's copy carries only in-frame clones and drops some. V, J and clone size derive from that table, while D and trimming were established from the DNA sequence. This sample has roughly 380,000 clones, with about 85% found just once. V gave up 4 bases and J gave up 8 bases, with 14 bases separating them. This CDR3 is 13 amino acids long. In germline, CDR1 is MNHEY, CDR2 SMNVEV (reference sequence). This TCR was recovered from a woman aged 18-29 years with acute or convalescent COVID-19. The sample was peripheral blood. The chain is built from TRBV27 and TRBJ1-2; D is undetermined. In DNA form, the CDR3 reads TGTGCCAGCAGTTCGTCTCCGGGTTTGGGCTACACCTTC. Its translation is CASSSSPGLGYTF.